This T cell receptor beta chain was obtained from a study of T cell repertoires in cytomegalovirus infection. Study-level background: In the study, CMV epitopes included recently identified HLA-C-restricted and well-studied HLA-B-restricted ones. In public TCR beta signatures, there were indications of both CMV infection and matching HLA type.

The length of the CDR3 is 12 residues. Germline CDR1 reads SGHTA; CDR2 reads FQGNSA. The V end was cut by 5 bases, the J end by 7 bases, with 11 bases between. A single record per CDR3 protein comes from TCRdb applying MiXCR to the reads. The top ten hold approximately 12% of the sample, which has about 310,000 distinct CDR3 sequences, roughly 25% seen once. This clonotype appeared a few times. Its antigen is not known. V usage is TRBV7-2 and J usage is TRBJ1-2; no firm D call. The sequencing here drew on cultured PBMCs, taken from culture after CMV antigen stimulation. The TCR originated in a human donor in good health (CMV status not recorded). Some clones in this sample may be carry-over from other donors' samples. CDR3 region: CASSPRTSGYTF. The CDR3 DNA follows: TGTGCCAGCAGCCCTCGGACGAGTGGCTACACCTTC.